This T cell receptor (beta chain) is drawn from a study of T cell responses to AZD1222 COVID-19 vaccine. As for the study in general: It was second doses at about 4 or about 12 weeks that were pooled. Study-wide findings and caveats: Donors in the cohort were predominantly white British and more often female, and clonal diversity was possibly underestimated.

Here immunoSEQ multiplex PCR was the method, and the copy in TCRdb shows in-frame clones only, minus some. The data contain 150,000 to 180,000 clones, around nine tenths of them seen just once; the ten biggest clones take up approximately 1.8%. With 6 bases removed from V and 0 bases from J, the gap between germline ends came to 9 bases. Looked up from germline, CDR1 is SNHLY and CDR2 is FYNNEI. The CDR3 totals 14 residues. Only a few counts were recorded for this clone. Its antigen is still unknown. The V and J genes are TRBV2 and TRBJ1-5, with no clear D. The clonotype was recovered from an adult in good health. Sequencing was performed on peripheral blood, taken on day 0 of AZD1222 vaccination. The CDR3 bases are TGTGCCAGCAGCGAGGACCGTAGCAATCAGCCCCAGCATTTT. Amino acid sequence: CASSEDRSNQPQHF.